This T cell receptor (beta chain) was captured in a study of cytomegalovirus exposure and HLA in healthy donors. At the level of the study: Genotyping showed roughly 83% of roughly 390 donors falling in the Caucasian-associated ancestry cluster.

This CDR3 contains 17 residues. The trim removed 1 base at V and 4 bases at J, leaving 6 bases unmatched. The germline CDR1 and CDR2 sequences are SGHNT and YENEEA. In the PCR, 60 Vbeta and 13 Jbeta primers were used. TCRdb's table, derived via immunoSEQ multiplex PCR, lists solely in-frame clones and lacks some. The repertoire holds over 35,000 clones, with roughly 80% as singletons. On this clone itself: Antigen specificity is unknown.

Study results and limitations: Accounts indicate the classifier identified cytomegalovirus status with strong specificity and sensitivity. It was only CMV serostatus that was available as immune exposure information. V- and J-gene trimming of TCR beta was linked (in a later analysis) to a missense DCLRE1C variant.

The rearrangement uses TRBV11-3 and TRBJ2-1, with 11 positions matching TRBD2. Sample: PBMCs. The TCR originated in a young man in good health and CMV-seronegative. CDR3 sequence (DNA): TGTGCCAGCAGCTTAGGGACGACTAGCGGGGTTTACAATGAGCAGTTCTTC. It is translated as CASSLGTTSGVYNEQFF.